The 18 T cell receptor beta chains given below trace back to one sample, sequenced in a study of blood T cell repertoires in COVID-19. Method: immunoSEQ multiplex PCR; TCRdb's copy keeps in-frame clones and lacks some. In the table there are some 340,000 clones, around 84% of which are singletons. Sequences were obtained from peripheral blood. These receptors originate from a woman aged 18-30 years with acute or convalescent COVID-19.

The CDR3 reads CASSYLPGSSYEQYF. The DNA of the CDR3 is TGCGCCAGCAGTTACCTCCCCGGGAGCTCCTACGAGCAGTACTTC. The V gene is TRBV4-1, the J gene TRBJ2-7; tentatively, D is TRBD2 (6 bases). The CDR3 contains 15 residues. The germline V and J ends were trimmed by 6 bases and 0 bases, with 15 bases remaining between them. Looked up from germline, CDR1 is MGHRA and CDR2 is YSYEKL.

This sequence joins TRBV28 and TRBJ2-1; maybe TRBD2 (5 bases). CDR1 is MDHEN and CDR2 is SYDVKM in the germline V gene. The CDR3 extends over 16 amino acids. The germline V and J ends were trimmed by 2 bases and 3 bases, with 14 bases remaining between them. The CDR3 DNA sequence: TGTGCCAGCAGTTTAGACGGGGAAATGAGCTACAATGAGCAGTTCTTC. Its translation: CASSLDGEMSYNEQFF.

The chain recombines TRBV4-1 with TRBJ1-5; D unclear. Germline CDR1 MGHRA, CDR2 YSYEKL. The ends were cut back, 6 bases at V and 5 bases at J, with 17 bases in the middle. The CDR3 covers 15 residues. The CDR3 sequence is CASSHIAMGDQPQHF. The CDR3 region has the DNA TGCGCCAGCAGTCACATAGCCATGGGAGATCAGCCCCAGCATTTT.

This clone has only a few counts. The chain links TRBV12-5 to TRBJ2-7, with TRBD1 identical over 10 bases. The CDR3 is 15 amino acids. Germline V lookup: CDR1 LGHNT, CDR2 FRNRAP. J gave up 3 bases and V 4 bases, and 6 bases lay outside the gene matches. The CDR3: CASGSGQGDGYEQYF. CDR3 sequence (DNA): TGTGCTAGTGGTTCTGGACAGGGGGACGGCTACGAGCAGTACTTC.

V gene TRBV6-5 combines with J gene TRBJ1-2; 8 nucleotides match TRBD1. This CDR3 comprises 14 residues. Germline lookup yields CDR1 MNHEY and CDR2 SVGAGI. The J segment lost 3 bases and the V segment lost 7 bases, leaving 7 bases of the junction unmatched. The CDR3: CASTADRVYYGYTF. The CDR3 DNA reads as TGTGCCAGCACCGCGGACAGGGTCTACTATGGCTACACCTTC.

This clone showed up just once. The V gene is TRBV5-4, the J gene TRBJ1-1, with D possibly matching TRBD1 (5 bases). Trimming removed 2 bases from V and 6 bases from J, with 11 bases in between. In germline, CDR1 is SGHNT, CDR2 YYREEE (reference sequence). The CDR3 loop spans 13 amino acids. The CDR3 bases are TGTGCCAGCAGCTTAATGGGGGGGGCTGAAGCTTTCTTT. Translation: CASSLMGGAEAFF.

The V and J genes are TRBV28 and TRBJ2-5, with 9 nucleotides matching TRBD2. The V gene end was trimmed by 6 bases and the J gene end by 1 base; junction bases not matched to a gene: 0. The CDR3 loop spans 13 amino acids. CDR1 is MDHEN and CDR2 is SYDVKM in the germline V gene. The CDR3 DNA sequence: TGTGCCAGCAGGACTAGCGGCCAAGAGACCCAGTACTTC. Residues: CASRTSGQETQYF.

J is TRBJ1-2 and V is TRBV6-1; D is unclear. Between the trimmed V and J ends, which lost 2 bases and 4 bases, there was a span of 5 bases. Germline assignment: CDR1 MNHNS and CDR2 SASEGT. The CDR3 has 12 residues. In nucleotides, the CDR3 is TGTGCCAGCAGTGAACTAGGCTATGGCTACACCTTC. Protein product: CASSELGYGYTF.

This clone occurred a few times. Different DNA sequences within this sample yield the same CDR3. The gene calls are TRBV5-1 and TRBJ2-5; D uncertain. Trimming cost V 0 bases and J 5 bases, with 5 bases left between them. The CDR3 covers 12 residues. The germline V gene encodes CDR1 SGHRS and CDR2 YFSETQ. This CDR3 is CASSLAGETQYF. The CDR3 nucleotides are TGCGCCAGCAGCTTGGCCGGGGAGACCCAGTACTTC.

The rearrangement joins TRBV5-1 to TRBJ1-1, with D hard to call. The CDR3 runs to 15 residues. The germline gives CDR1 SGHRS, CDR2 YFSETQ. The ends were cut back, 0 bases at V and 0 bases at J, with 9 bases in the middle. The CDR3 loop is CASSLAYEMNTEAFF. The CDR3 nucleotides are TGCGCCAGCAGCTTGGCCTACGAAATGAACACTGAAGCTTTCTTT.

The rearrangement links TRBV27 to TRBJ2-1, with D uncertain. V lost 3 bases to trimming and J lost 9 bases, with 6 bases between them. Germline V gene lookup returns CDR1 MNHEY and CDR2 SMNVEV (reference sequence). This CDR3 contains 11 residues. The CDR3 sequence: CASSFSSEQFF. CDR3 in DNA: TGTGCCAGCAGTTTTAGTAGTGAGCAGTTCTTC.

This clone was counted a single time. The chain has TRBV7-9 and TRBJ1-6; TRBD1 is a possible D gene (6 bases). Between the trimmed V and J ends, which lost 5 bases and 10 bases, there was a span of 18 bases. CDR1 and CDR2 from the germline V gene are SEHNR and FQNEAQ (reference sequence). The length of the CDR3 is 15 residues. The CDR3 here is CASSANWEGDSPLHF. The CDR3 DNA reads TGTGCCAGCAGCGCCAATTGGGAGGGGGACTCACCCCTCCACTTT. Based on the CDR3 plus reference TRBV7-9 and TRBJ1-6, the full variable domain is DTGVSQNPRHKITKRGQNVTFRCDPISEHNRLYWYRQTLGQGPEFLTYFQNEAQLEKSRLLSDRFSAERPKGSFSTLEIQRTEQGDSAMYLCASSANWEGDSPLHFGNGTRLTVT.

The chain employs TRBV28 and TRBJ2-7; 11 bases align to TRBD1. Germline loops: CDR1 MDHEN, CDR2 SYDVKM. Losses at the gene ends were 5 bases for V and 4 bases for J; bases not matched to a gene: 7. The CDR3 has 15 amino acids. This CDR3 is CASSARTGGVYEQYF. The CDR3 DNA reads TGTGCCAGCAGTGCAAGGACAGGGGGCGTGTACGAGCAGTACTTC.

The rearrangement joins TRBV9 to TRBJ2-3; 9 positions agree with TRBD1. Germline CDR1 and CDR2: SGDLS and YYNGEE. The CDR3 spans 15 residues. With 3 bases clipped from V and 6 bases from J, the junction kept 8 bases outside the gene matches. The CDR3 sequence is CASSARDRVYDTQYF. CDR3 bases: TGTGCCAGCAGCGCCCGGGACAGGGTTTACGATACGCAGTATTTT.

This chain connects TRBV5-1 to TRBJ1-1; D gene unclear. CDR1 is SGHRS and CDR2 is YFSETQ in the germline V gene. Trimming shortened V by 0 bases and J by 5 bases, and 11 bases separated the two germline ends. CDR3 length equals 14 residues. CDR3: CASSLALRGTEAFF. The CDR3, as DNA: TGCGCCAGCAGCTTGGCCCTTCGAGGAACTGAAGCTTTCTTT.

The V gene is TRBV5-6, the J gene TRBJ1-5, with D perhaps matching TRBD1 (5 bases). Trimming stripped 4 bases from V and 5 bases from J, with 13 bases between. In germline, CDR1 is SGHDT, CDR2 YYEEEE. This CDR3 comprises 14 residues. The CDR3, as DNA: TGTGCCAGCAGCCGCCGGAGGGGATATCAGCCCCAGCATTTT. Its translation: CASSRRRGYQPQHF.

CDR3 sequence: CASSYGAGGHEQYF. As DNA, the CDR3 is TGTGCCAGCAGCTACGGAGCGGGAGGACACGAGCAGTACTTC. This chain links TRBV7-3 with TRBJ2-7; TRBD2 matches 9 bases. Losses at the gene ends were 4 bases for V and 5 bases for J; bases not matched to a gene: 6. This CDR3 contains 14 residues. Germline values: CDR1 SGHTA, CDR2 FQGTGA.

V usage is TRBV4-1 and J usage is TRBJ1-1; D call uncertain. Germline CDR1 reads MGHRA; CDR2 reads YSYEKL. V lost 1 base and J lost 1, with 7 bases in between. The CDR3 has 14 residues. The CDR3 protein is CASSQGFGNTEAFF. For the CDR3, the DNA is TGCGCCAGCAGCCAAGGGTTCGGGAACACTGAAGCTTTCTTT.